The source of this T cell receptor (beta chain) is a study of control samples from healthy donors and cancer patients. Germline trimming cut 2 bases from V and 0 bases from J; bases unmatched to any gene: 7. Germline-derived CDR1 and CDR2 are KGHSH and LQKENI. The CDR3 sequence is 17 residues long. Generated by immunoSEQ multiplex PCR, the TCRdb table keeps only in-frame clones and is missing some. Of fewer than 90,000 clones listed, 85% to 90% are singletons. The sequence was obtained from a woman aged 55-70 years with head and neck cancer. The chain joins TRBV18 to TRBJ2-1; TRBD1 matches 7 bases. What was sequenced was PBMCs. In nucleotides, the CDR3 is TGTGCCAGCTCACCAGAGACAGGGATCCTCTCCTACAATGAGCAGTTCTTC. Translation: CASSPETGILSYNEQFF.